The rows below give T cell receptor beta chains drawn from one sample of a study of technical replicates of blood from a handful of donors. Profiled with immunoSEQ multiplex PCR; TCRdb holds only in-frame clones, not every one. The table records about 56,000 clones, around 93% of them present only once. The source material was PBMCs. The receptors originated from a human donor in good health. Some clones in this sample may be carry-over from other donors' samples. Each CDR3 is given with its conserved first and last residue. A D gene is named only where the DNA matches it firmly.

TRBJ2-2,TRBD2,TRBV2,CASSEGTSVFGTGELFF
TRBJ2-3,NA,TRBV7-8,CASSSLGGGRSTDTQYF
TRBJ2-7,NA,TRBV19,CASSTRPGGMYEQYF
TRBJ1-3,NA,TRBV6-1,CASSEGWGFGNTIYF
TRBJ2-7,NA,TRBV5-6,CASSPVDIKKAYEQYF
TRBJ2-7,NA,TRBV7-2,CASSLAGGGGSYEQYF
TRBJ2-7,TRBD1,TRBV7-9,CASSLNIVGTGDYEQYF
TRBJ1-2,NA,TRBV7-2,CASSPDSNYGYTF
TRBJ2-1,NA,TRBV14,CASSQSRRDKQFF
TRBJ2-1,TRBD2,TRBV6-4,CASIRGLADYNEQFF
TRBJ2-4,TRBD2,TRBV7-9,CASSLALDGGASKNIQYF
TRBJ2-7,TRBD1,TRBV10-3,CAISRDRANERSYEQYF
TRBJ1-5,TRBD1,TRBV7-2,CASSLDRAGGQPQHF
TRBJ2-3,TRBD1,TRBV14,CASSQVERGLRGADTQYF
TRBJ2-1,NA,TRBV28,CASPVGGNEQFF
TRBJ1-5,NA,TRBV2,CASMYEKNQPQHF
TRBJ1-2,TRBD1,TRBV7-9,CASSRTGTGVYGYTF
TRBJ2-7,TRBD1,TRBV2,CASRGTGEHEQYF
TRBJ2-3,TRBD2,TRBV7-3,CASSRGGEPTDTQYF
TRBJ1-2,NA,TRBV7-8,CASSALATGTHYGYTF
TRBJ2-1,TRBD2,TRBV9,CASSLRLAGWEQFF
TRBJ1-5,TRBD1,TRBV6-1,CASSDSGGHQPQHF
TRBJ1-1,TRBD1,TRBV30,CAWSPETGTVEAFF
TRBJ1-1,NA,TRBV2,CASSADRRWSAFF
TRBJ2-3,NA,TRBV6-1,CASSERQRATDTQYF
TRBJ2-7,NA,TRBV20-1,CRGRDYEQYF
TRBJ2-7,TRBD2,TRBV4-3,CASSRSAGENSYEQYF
TRBJ2-7,TRBD1,TRBV6-6,CASGQGDRAPFEQYF
TRBJ2-3,NA,TRBV9,CASSEAGALTSTDTQYF
TRBJ1-3,NA,TRBV4-3,CASSQERGSGNTIYF
TRBJ2-3,NA,TRBV27,CASSLGLGGDTQYF
TRBJ2-2,TRBD2,TRBV2,CASRGLAGARNTGELFF
TRBJ1-6,TRBD1,TRBV7-6,CASSSTGRGANSPLHF
TRBJ1-1,NA,TRBV4-2,CASSLRTGIDTEAFF
TRBJ2-1,TRBD2,TRBV4-1,CASSQVFGLADHNEQFF
TRBJ2-5,TRBD2,TRBV4-1,CASSQDRGGAGTQYF
TRBJ2-2,NA,TRBV9,CASSTRAGRELFF
TRBJ2-7,NA,TRBV7-6,CASSRQVDRDEQYF
TRBJ2-5,NA,TRBV11-3,CASALVYRETQYF
TRBJ2-2,TRBD1,TRBV7-9,CASSFRDRGREVGTGELFF
TRBJ1-1,TRBD1,TRBV18,CASSPFEGAGGTEAFF
TRBJ1-1,TRBD1,TRBV14,CASSPLTGGGGTEAFF
TRBJ2-1,TRBD2,TRBV4-3,CASSQDGPASGRWNEQFF
TRBJ2-2,NA,TRBV30,CAWSGGLYTGELFF
TRBJ1-5,NA,TRBV7-2,CASSLWSSNQPQHF
TRBJ2-1,TRBD2,TRBV27,CASSQREVNRNEQFF